This paragraph reports one TCR beta chain. Other DNA sequences of this sample code for an identical CDR3. These data belong to a study of blood T cell repertoires in COVID-19. On the study more broadly: T cells, B-cell-depleted T cells, or PBMCs supplied cDNA or gDNA.

The Seattle patients joined while their infection was active and were tracked longitudinally afterward. The CDR3 has 12 residues. The germline V and J ends were trimmed by 4 bases and 5 bases, with 11 bases remaining between them. The germline CDR1 and CDR2 sequences are SQVTM and ANQGSEA. TCRdb's table, derived via immunoSEQ multiplex PCR, lists solely in-frame clones and lacks some. The data contain over 250,000 clones, around 85% of them singletons. This sequence was found in a human donor with COVID-19, enrolled during active disease. The donor label of this sample is uncertain. The sequenced sample was peripheral blood. The rearrangement uses TRBV29-1 and TRBJ1-2; D possibly corresponds to TRBD1 (5 bases). CDR3 DNA sequence: TGCAGCGTTGGGCAGGGCGATTATGGCTACACCTTC. Protein sequence: CSVGQGDYGYTF. Looking up the rest from reference TRBV29-1 and TRBJ1-2 gives the full variable domain: SAVISQKPSRDICQRGTSLTIQCQVDSQVTMMFWYRQQPGQSLTLIATANQGSEATYESGFVIDKFPISRPNLTFSTLTVSNMSPEDSSIYLCSVGQGDYGYTFGSGTRLTVV.